This T cell receptor (beta chain) was captured by sequencing in a study of blood T cell repertoires in COVID-19 (dated by TCRdb to 2018 to 2020). At the level of the whole study: The collaborator samples originated in the United States, Italy and Spain and spanned the acute and convalescent phases of COVID-19. Where HLA class I and class II types were available, the types were taken from metadata supplied by the sample provider, not from assay-based typing. The sample metadata nearly always contained a de-identified subject ID, COVID-19 status, age in years and sex. The samples were drawn from two sources: the first 160 participants of the ongoing ImmuneRACE study, and 1,200 or so subjects contributed by 6 global collaborators. The repertoires were released in a freely available public database intended as a resource for research on the immune response to SARS-CoV-2. Subjects who had been exposed to COVID-19, were actively infected with it, or had recovered from it provided the deeply sampled blood TCRbeta repertoires that made up the dataset. The prospective study material was composed of cDNA or gDNA derived from T cells, B-cell-depleted T cells, or PBMCs. Overall study outcomes, separate from this receptor: Clinical and demographic metadata were provided uncurated, with the amount varying by source and participant.

A second Seattle source provided samples from volunteer blood donors who had recovered from COVID-19. Whole blood was collected in K2EDTA tubes by collaborating institutions according to the institutions' own protocols. Collaborator samples were shipped for TCRbeta analysis as frozen whole blood, isolated PBMCs, or DNA extracted from either sample type. Relative to germline, V is 1 base shorter and J is 7 bases shorter, with 14 bases between their ends. CDR1 and CDR2 (SGHTA, FQGNSA) derive from the germline V gene. Spanning cysteine to phenylalanine, the CDR3 consists of 15 amino acids. The sequence is cut down to CDR3 DNA, 45 bases in frame from base 1. The immunoSEQ Assay, a bias-controlled multiplex PCR, was used to amplify TCRbeta CDR3 regions from genomic DNA. As for how the authors treated the data: The number of nucleated cells in each sample was estimated by amplification of reference gene primers within the assay. To quantify the absolute abundance of each unique TCRbeta CDR3 rearrangement, sequence reads were collapsed and filtered. For each sample, productive Simpson clonality was calculated as the square root of Simpson's diversity index across productive rearrangements. Drawn from immuneACCESS, this table holds only the in-frame rearrangements with V and J called that TCRdb kept. Clones are partly lost; checked studies trace under half to an unresolved V gene and leave the rest unexplained. The V and J calls and the clone size are those of that table, but D and trimming were determined from the DNA. The sample table lists a few hundred thousand clones, about 90% of them with a count of one. The ten largest clones add up to 12% of the sample.

This clone was seen a single time. Its antigen has not been determined. No much larger clonotype is one base removed from it; base qualities were not supplied. What was sequenced was peripheral blood. In this chain, TRBV7-2 is recombined with TRBJ1-5; matching of 6 bases hints at TRBD1 as the D gene. This sequence originates from a woman between 18 and 29 years old who had recovered from COVID-19. The CDR3 protein: CASSLVQGSAQPQHF. The nucleotide sequence is TGTGCCAGCAGCTTAGTACAGGGTTCGGCCCAGCCCCAGCATTTT.